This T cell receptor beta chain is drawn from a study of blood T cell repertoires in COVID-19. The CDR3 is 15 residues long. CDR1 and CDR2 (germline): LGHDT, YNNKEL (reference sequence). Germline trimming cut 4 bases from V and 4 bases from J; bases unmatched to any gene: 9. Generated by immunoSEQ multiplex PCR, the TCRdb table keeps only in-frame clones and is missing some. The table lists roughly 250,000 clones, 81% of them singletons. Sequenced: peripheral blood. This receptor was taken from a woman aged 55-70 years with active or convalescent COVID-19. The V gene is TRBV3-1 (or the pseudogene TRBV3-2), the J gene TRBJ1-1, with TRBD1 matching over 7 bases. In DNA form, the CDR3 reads TGTGCCAGCAGCCCCCCCAGGCAGGGGGGCACTGAAGCTTTCTTT. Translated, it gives CASSPPRQGGTEAFF.